The present T cell receptor beta chain was sequenced within a study of molecular identifiers for immune sequencing clone quantification. In the study overall: Naive CD8 RNA (20,000 or 100,000 cells) was divided into five aliquots, with four sequenced. General study points: Highly expanded clone sizes could be underestimated through barcode sharing by identical TCR molecules.

In preparing bulk TCR libraries, previously described methods and listed TCR primers were used. MiXCR, run by TCRdb on the PCR reads, gives a single entry per CDR3 protein. The sample contains under 600,000 distinct CDR3 sequences, about a fifth of which appear only once. The germline CDR1 and CDR2 sequences are GTSNPN and SVGIG (reference sequence). CDR3 size: 14 residues. Comments on this clonotype: Its target is unknown. This may arise from a read error, as a much more abundant clone is one base away.

The TCR was taken from a human donor in good health. Some libraries in this study had Jurkat cell RNA spiked in. J is TRBJ2-3 and V is TRBV30, with 8 positions matching TRBD2. The sample taken for sequencing was naive CD8+ T cells from blood, with Jurkat cell RNA spiked in. The subset: FACS-sorted CD8+CD4-CCR7+CD45RA+ naive T cells. As DNA, the CDR3 is TGTGCCTGGAGTAGCGGGGGAAGCACAGATACGCAGTGTTTT. It encodes CAWSSGGSTDTQCF.